The 10 T cell receptor beta chains below all came from one sample that was sequenced in a study of shared clonotypes between healthy human individuals. Sequenced by immunoSEQ multiplex PCR; TCRdb stores in-frame clones only, minus some. The sample contains roughly 490,000 clones, 75% to 85% of which appear only once. Sequences were obtained from PBMCs. Receptors originate from a middle-aged woman in good health. Some clones in this sample may be carry-over from other donors' samples.

The chain recombines TRBV30 with TRBJ2-7, with D unresolved. CDR3 length: 12 amino acids. The V end was cut by 0 bases, the J end by 4 bases, with 7 bases between. CDR1 GTSNPN and CDR2 SVGIG come from the germline V gene (reference sequence). CDR3: CAWSVSLYEQYF. The CDR3 DNA is TGTGCCTGGAGTGTTAGTCTGTACGAGCAGTACTTC.

This clone has a handful of counts. V gene TRBV15 combines with J gene TRBJ2-5; no reliable D call. Trimming cost V 0 bases and J 5 bases, with 10 bases left between them. The CDR3 spans 14 residues. The germline V gene has CDR1 LNHNV and CDR2 YYDKDF (reference sequence). Here the CDR3 DNA reads TGTGCCACCAGCAGAGATCGGGTAATGGAGACCCAGTACTTC. Encoded protein: CATSRDRVMETQYF.

This chain joins TRBV4-2 and TRBJ2-5; 7 bases map to TRBD1. CDR3 size: 18 residues. J gave up 0 bases and V 1 base, and 11 bases lay outside the gene matches. Germline V gene lookup returns CDR1 LGHNA and CDR2 YNFKEQ. As DNA, the CDR3 is TGTGCCAGCAGCCAAGTACGGGACAGCGAAACGTACCAAGAGACCCAGTACTTC. Amino acids: CASSQVRDSETYQETQYF.

The CDR3 protein is CASKGDRFEAFF. CDR3 in DNA: TGTGCCAGCAAGGGGGACAGATTTGAAGCTTTCTTT. The V and J genes are TRBV6-5 and TRBJ1-1; 7 bases match TRBD1. This CDR3 comprises 12 residues. Germline trimming cut 7 bases from V and 7 bases from J; bases unmatched to any gene: 6. Germline assignment: CDR1 MNHEY and CDR2 SVGAGI.

The chain carries TRBV4-3 and TRBJ2-7; the match to TRBD1 covers 9 bases. The V and J ends lost 3 bases and 2 bases, in that order; junction bases with no gene match: 8. The CDR3 consists of 16 residues. The germline gives CDR1 LGHNA, CDR2 YSLEER. CDR3 sequence (DNA): TGCGCCAGCAGCCAGGGATACACAGGGGGCCCCTACGAGCAGTACTTC. As protein: CASSQGYTGGPYEQYF.

The rearrangement joins TRBV5-1 to TRBJ2-3; 8 bases line up with TRBD2. This CDR3 region has 15 residues. CDR1 and CDR2 (germline): SGHRS, YFSETQ. Trimming cost V 0 bases and J 2 bases; bases outside gene matches: 2. CDR3 nucleotide sequence: TGCGCCAGCAGCTTGGCCGGGAGGGCCACAGATACGCAGTATTTT. Its protein is CASSLAGRATDTQYF.

This clone was detected ten times or more. The rearrangement joins TRBV2 to TRBJ1-4, with D unresolved. The V and J ends lost 5 bases and 5 bases respectively, with 15 bases between them. Germline V gene sequence: CDR1 SNHLY, CDR2 FYNNEI. This CDR3 is 15 amino acids long. CDR3: CASSPRSGFNEKLFF. The CDR3 DNA reads as TGTGCCAGCAGTCCCAGATCAGGTTTCAATGAAAAACTGTTTTTT.

The chain couples TRBV30 to TRBJ1-2; the match to TRBD1 covers 10 bases. The ends lost 2 bases at V and 2 bases at J; junction bases unmatched: 2. In germline, CDR1 is GTSNPN, CDR2 SVGIG (reference sequence). The length of the CDR3 is 14 residues. The DNA for the CDR3 is TGTGCCTGGAGTCCGGACAGGGGGAACTATGGCTACACCTTC. It is translated as CAWSPDRGNYGYTF.

V gene TRBV28 combines with J gene TRBJ1-2, with D unclear. V lost 5 bases, J lost 1 base, and 11 bases lay in between. The CDR3 extends over 14 amino acids. CDR1 and CDR2 (germline): MDHEN, SYDVKM. The CDR3 DNA follows: TGTGCCAGCAGTACCCTCAGTGTTAACTATGGCTACACCTTC. Protein sequence: CASSTLSVNYGYTF.

The CDR3 DNA follows: TGTGCCACCACTACTCTTGGGGGGGAAAAACTGTTTTTT. Amino acids: CATTTLGGEKLFF. This chain links TRBV30 with TRBJ1-4; weak D call: TRBD1 (5 bases). Trimming pared 8 bases from V and 8 bases from J, leaving 18 bases between. CDR1 and CDR2 (germline): GTSNPN, SVGIG (reference sequence). This CDR3 comprises 13 residues.